This is a list of T cell receptor beta chains from one sample in a study of control samples from healthy donors and cancer patients. Sequencing was performed with immunoSEQ multiplex PCR; in TCRdb, only in-frame clones are kept and a portion is missing. The sample holds around 150,000 clones, 80% to 90% seen once. The material sequenced was blood. The receptors were sampled from a young man in good health. Both conserved end residues are trimmed from each CDR3.

>TRBV19|TRBJ1-3
ASTLQTSGNTIY
>TRBV5-6|TRBJ1-1
ASSFTGKGPTEAF
>TRBV12-5|TRBJ2-2
ASGSPGLADTGELF
>TRBV10-2|TRBJ2-7
ASKGAGSY
>TRBV29-1|TRBJ1-1
SIVIPPVDTEAF
>TRBV19|TRBJ2-5
ASSIGPRETQY
>TRBV7-2|TRBJ1-2
ASSPSGSNYGYT
>TRBV11-3|TRBJ2-2
ASSLGSGTGPANTGELF
>TRBV2|TRBJ2-3
ASNWGGEDTQY
>TRBV28|TRBJ2-2
ASSSLAGANTGELF
>TRBV7-2|TRBJ1-2
ASSLVGQGTGYT
>TRBV5-1|TRBJ2-2
ASRGTGELF
>TRBV7-9|TRBJ2-5
ASSTSRRTQY
>TRBV28|TRBJ2-4
ASSFPGVGKNIQY
>TRBV29-1|TRBJ2-7
SVLNDSSYEQY
>TRBV3-1/TRBV3-2|TRBJ1-1
ASSQAGRITEAF
>TRBV7-9|TRBJ2-7
ASSPVGAYEQY
>TRBV28|TRBJ2-6
ASRDASGANVLT
>TRBV5-1|TRBJ2-2
ASSLGRTSTGELF
>TRBV6-5|TRBJ2-7
ASSYSGGSPYEQY
>TRBV5-4|TRBJ2-5
ASSLNGGGKTQY
>TRBV2|TRBJ2-1
ASSEGGPYNEQF
>TRBV27|TRBJ1-2
ASRDSRYGYT
>TRBV28|TRBJ2-7
ASSLEGYEQY
>TRBV3-1/TRBV3-2|TRBJ2-1
ASSQTSSGGYSYNEQF
>TRBV27|TRBJ2-3
ASSFGSPTDTQY
>TRBV10-3|TRBJ2-7
AISEEGQGALTEQY
>TRBV7-2|TRBJ2-3
ASSLISGSTDTQY
>TRBV3-1/TRBV3-2|TRBJ1-2
ASSQGPSGTAGYT
>TRBV9|TRBJ2-7
ASGAGDGSYEQY
>TRBV4-1|TRBJ1-1
ASSQQGTEAF
>TRBV5-1|TRBJ2-1
ASSLQGTDNEQF
>TRBV11-1|TRBJ1-6
ASSLQGYNSPLH
>TRBV30|TRBJ2-3
AWSATMDTQY
>TRBV28|TRBJ2-6
ASSFRRISGANVLT
>TRBV5-4|TRBJ1-2
ASSPAPDSRLEGYT
>TRBV7-6|TRBJ2-3
ASSRGTTALTDTQY
>TRBV7-9|TRBJ2-1
ASSPTGYYNEQF
>TRBV28|TRBJ2-1
ASSLRKPPEQF
>TRBV28|TRBJ2-2
ASSFTFTGGTGELF
>TRBV7-8|TRBJ1-4
ASSLQGLLWEKLF
>TRBV19|TRBJ2-7
ASSTGVSGYEQY
>TRBV4-3|TRBJ2-1
ASSQEGRTPYNEQF
>TRBV7-9|TRBJ2-1
ASSLALTYNEQF
>TRBV7-2|TRBJ2-1
ASSRSPSTPQF
>TRBV9|TRBJ2-1
ASSPATSYNEQF
>TRBV15|TRBJ2-1
ATSRGLAGGYNEQF
>TRBV6-5|TRBJ1-2
ASSPGGGYT
>TRBV5-8|TRBJ2-7
ASSFNFPSYEQY
>TRBV5-1|TRBJ2-2
ASSSDRGAGELF
>TRBV2|TRBJ2-1
ASSFRASSYNEQF
>TRBV11-1|TRBJ1-2
ASSYGRQNYGYT
>TRBV5-1|TRBJ1-6
ASSSGTASSYNSPLH
>TRBV19|TRBJ2-7
ASSITGTAAYEQY
>TRBV24-1|TRBJ2-1
ATSASGAFYNEQF
>TRBV14|TRBJ1-4
ASKGGGYEKLF
>TRBV7-9|TRBJ1-3
ASTRGEMGNTIY
>TRBV6-5|TRBJ2-4
ASTDRDKNIQY